This T cell receptor beta chain was profiled in a study of blood T cells in healthy people across ages. Alongside a J-beta primer mix, a sample-barcoded 5' primer served in a second PCR lasting about 6 to 11 cycles. TCRdb fed the 5' RACE reads into MiXCR, producing one record per CDR3 protein. Of more than 650,000 distinct CDR3 sequences listed, 25% to 30% are singletons. This sample also belongs to another study, concerning T cells of mothers and their children.

The TCR comes from a boy aged 5-17 years in good health. Sequencing input: blood.

Written as DNA, the CDR3 is TGTGCCAGCAGCTGGACGGGGGACAGGGGTGTAAAACTGTTTTTT. It specifies CASSWTGDRGVKLFF. This chain joins TRBV5-5 and TRBJ1-4, with TRBD1 identical over 10 bases. Trimming removed 3 bases from V and 10 bases from J; junction bases left unmatched: 9. This CDR3 spans 15 amino acids. Looked up from germline, CDR1 is SGHKS and CDR2 is YYEKEE (reference sequence).